The 30 T cell receptor beta chains below all came from one sample that was sequenced in a study of blood T cell repertoires in COVID-19. Profiled with immunoSEQ multiplex PCR; TCRdb holds only in-frame clones, not every one. The sample lists around 100,000 clones, roughly 84% seen once, with around 13% in the top ten. The sample was peripheral blood. Receptors originate from a human donor in a cohort sampled during active COVID-19.

The chain uses TRBV3-1 (or the pseudogene TRBV3-2) and TRBJ1-3, with TRBD1 identical over 8 bases. J lost 1 base, V lost 8 bases, and 7 bases had no gene match. CDR3 length: 15 amino acids. Germline V gene data show CDR1 as LGHDT and CDR2 as YNNKEL (reference sequence). For the CDR3, the DNA is TGTGCCAGCGGACAGGGTTTAAATTCTGGAAACACCATATATTTT. It specifies CASGQGLNSGNTIYF.

This chain uses TRBV7-2 with TRBJ1-1; possibly TRBD1 for D (5 bases). The V gene's germline CDR1 is SGHTA and CDR2 FQGNSA. This CDR3 comprises 15 residues. Between the trimmed V and J ends, which lost 1 base and 4 bases, there was a span of 13 bases. CDR3 sequence reads: CASSLEGRVATEAFF. The CDR3 region has the DNA TGTGCCAGCAGCTTAGAAGGCAGGGTTGCCACTGAAGCTTTCTTT.

The chain recombines TRBV7-2 with TRBJ1-4; D possibly corresponds to TRBD1 (6 bases). In germline, CDR1 is SGHTA, CDR2 FQGNSA. The CDR3 totals 15 residues. V shed 5 bases and J shed 2 bases, with 12 bases lying between them. Here the CDR3 reads CASSPQGVTNEKLFF. The CDR3 bases are TGTGCCAGCAGCCCACAGGGCGTCACTAATGAAAAACTGTTTTTT.

The table lists this clone with a few counts. The chain couples TRBV20-1 to TRBJ1-2; unclear D gene. Deletions cut 3 bases from V and 5 bases from J, with 13 bases between. Looked up from germline, CDR1 is DFQATT and CDR2 is SNEGSKA (reference sequence). CDR3 length equals 13 residues. The CDR3 spells CSASRDTGYGYTF. DNA for the CDR3: TGCAGTGCTAGTCGTGATACGGGATATGGCTACACCTTC.

This clone has more than one count but fewer than ten. The V gene is TRBV2, the J gene TRBJ2-1, with TRBD1 matching 9 bases. Looked up from germline, CDR1 is SNHLY and CDR2 is FYNNEI. This CDR3 comprises 14 residues. Losses at the gene ends were 5 bases for V and 12 bases for J; bases not matched to a gene: 11. This CDR3 is CASSQDTPGQGQFF. CDR3 bases: TGTGCCAGCAGTCAAGACACTCCGGGACAGGGGCAGTTCTTC.

CDR3 bases: TGTGCCAGCAGCGTAGTGGGCCCCGGGGAGCTGTTTTTT. Encoded protein: CASSVVGPGELFF. The chain joins TRBV9 to TRBJ2-2; D is uncertain. The CDR3 length is 13 residues. CDR1 is SGDLS, CDR2 YYNGEE, per germline. V lost 0 bases and J 6 bases, leaving 6 bases between the germline ends.

The V gene is TRBV5-1, the J gene TRBJ1-2; no clear D. V shed 1 base and J shed 4 bases, with 14 bases lying between them. The V gene's germline CDR1 is SGHRS and CDR2 YFSETQ. The CDR3 is 15 amino acids. CDR3 bases: TGCGCCAGCAGCTTGAGGAGTCGGGGAAGCTATGGCTACACCTTC. This sequence encodes CASSLRSRGSYGYTF.

This sequence joins TRBV27 and TRBJ2-7; 7 nucleotides match TRBD1. V shed 5 bases, J shed 3 bases, and the junction held 7 bases outside the gene matches. Germline lookup yields CDR1 MNHEY and CDR2 SMNVEV (reference sequence). This CDR3 spans 14 amino acids. CDR3 in amino acids: CASSPGTANYEQYF. The CDR3 DNA reads TGTGCCAGCAGTCCTGGGACAGCAAACTACGAGCAGTACTTC.

The CDR3 spells CASSPRERGSYEQYF. CDR3 in DNA: TGTGCCAGCAGCCCCAGGGAGCGGGGGTCCTACGAGCAGTACTTC. The V and J genes are TRBV3-1 (or the pseudogene TRBV3-2) and TRBJ2-7, with 8 positions matching TRBD2. Losses at the gene ends were 4 bases for V and 1 base for J; bases not matched to a gene: 6. Germline CDR1 and CDR2: LGHDT and YNNKEL (reference sequence). The CDR3 has 15 residues.

The gene calls are TRBV5-4 and TRBJ2-7; 8 nucleotides match TRBD2. Germline V gives CDR1 SGHNT, CDR2 YYREEE (reference sequence). This CDR3 spans 15 amino acids. J was trimmed by 3 bases and V by 8 bases; bases with no gene match: 13. The CDR3 region has the DNA TGTGCCAGGTACTTACGTAGCGGGAAAAACTACGAGCAGTACTTC. As protein: CARYLRSGKNYEQYF. The full variable domain, its missing parts supplied by reference TRBV5-4 and TRBJ2-7, is ETGVTQSPTHLIKTRGQQVTLRCSSQSGHNTVSWYQQALGQGPQFIFQYYREEENGRGNFPPRFSGLQFPNYSSELNVNALELDDSALYLCARYLRSGKNYEQYFGPGTRLTVT.

The chain has TRBV7-2 and TRBJ2-3; TRBD2 agrees at 7 bases. V dropped 5 bases and J dropped 8; count of bases not matched to a gene: 7. The CDR3 runs 13 residues. CDR1 is SGHTA, CDR2 FQGNSA, per germline. CDR3 bases: TGTGCCAGCAGCGTAGAGCGGGACGGTACGCAGTATTTT. This encodes CASSVERDGTQYF.

This rearrangement joins TRBV5-1 to TRBJ2-7, with 10 bases identical to TRBD1. The V gene end was trimmed by 7 bases and the J gene end by 3 bases; junction bases not matched to a gene: 10. Germline CDR1 SGHRS, CDR2 YFSETQ. This CDR3 is 15 amino acids long. CDR3 amino acids: CASHPPGTGVYEQYF. The CDR3 DNA sequence: TGCGCCAGCCACCCCCCGGGGACAGGGGTCTACGAGCAGTACTTC.

The CDR3 DNA is TGCGCCAGCAGCCGCGGACTAGCGGGGGGGCCGTGGAATGAGCAGTTCTTC. It translates to CASSRGLAGGPWNEQFF. The V gene is TRBV4-1, the J gene TRBJ2-1, with TRBD2 identical over 15 bases. Germline trimming cut 4 bases from V and 7 bases from J; bases unmatched to any gene: 8. CDR3 length equals 17 residues. Looked up from germline, CDR1 is MGHRA and CDR2 is YSYEKL.

This chain connects TRBV19 to TRBJ1-2; the match to TRBD1 covers 7 bases. Germline trimming cut 5 bases from V and 0 bases from J; bases unmatched to any gene: 9. In germline, CDR1 is LNHDA, CDR2 SQIVND (reference sequence). The CDR3 is made up of 16 amino acids. CDR3 region: CASSQTGTVTNYGYTF. DNA of the CDR3: TGTGCCAGTAGTCAAACCGGGACAGTCACTAACTATGGCTACACCTTC.

Here the CDR3 DNA reads TGTGCCACTCAGGGCAGGGTTAACACCGGGGAGCTGTTTTTT. Protein sequence: CATQGRVNTGELFF. The J gene is TRBJ2-2, the V gene TRBV19; weak D call: TRBD1 (5 bases). The germline V and J ends were trimmed by 10 bases and 2 bases, with 14 bases remaining between them. The CDR3 covers 14 residues. Germline assignment: CDR1 LNHDA and CDR2 SQIVND (reference sequence). The whole variable domain, remainder taken from reference TRBV19 and TRBJ2-2, is DGGITQSPKYLFRKEGQNVTLSCEQNLNHDAMYWYRQDPGQGLRLIYYSQIVNDFQKGDIAEGYSVSREKKESFPLTVTSAQKNPTAFYLCATQGRVNTGELFFGEGSRLTVL.

The V call is TRBV6-6, the J call TRBJ2-5, with a possible D match to TRBD1 (5 bases). CDR1 is MNHNY, CDR2 SVGAGI, per germline (reference sequence). The V end lost 0 bases, the J end lost 3 bases, and 14 bases lay between the germline ends. The CDR3 totals 16 residues. The CDR3 loop is CASSYSLPGREETQYF. CDR3 nucleotide sequence: TGTGCCAGCAGTTACTCGCTTCCCGGCAGGGAAGAGACCCAGTACTTC.

The chain is built from TRBV24-1 and TRBJ2-1, with 8 bases aligning to TRBD2. Germline V lookup: CDR1 KGHDR, CDR2 SFDVKD. Trimming at V came to 4 bases and at J to 8 bases, leaving 9 bases not matched to a gene. The CDR3 length is 15 residues. The CDR3 protein is CATSDRTSPRDEQFF. CDR3 nucleotides: TGTGCCACCAGTGACAGGACTAGCCCCAGGGATGAGCAGTTCTTC.

The V gene is TRBV19, the J gene TRBJ2-4; no clear D gene. CDR1 is LNHDA, CDR2 SQIVND, per germline (reference sequence). The V gene lost 6 bases and the J gene lost 0 bases, with 6 bases spanning the gap. The CDR3 length is 13 residues. CDR3 nucleotides: TGTGCCAGTAGAGAGGTAGCCAAAAACATTCAGTACTTC. Residues: CASREVAKNIQYF.

The chain uses TRBV19 and TRBJ1-5, with D unresolved. V was shortened by 7 bases and J by 2 bases, with 9 bases between the two germline ends. This CDR3 region has 13 residues. Per the germline V gene, CDR1 is LNHDA and CDR2 is SQIVND (reference sequence). CDR3 loop: CASNFGGNQPQHF. The CDR3, as DNA: TGTGCCAGTAATTTCGGTGGCAATCAGCCCCAGCATTTT.

The chain employs TRBV3-1 (or the pseudogene TRBV3-2) and TRBJ1-2; the D is unclear. The CDR3 spans 13 residues. Germline CDR1 and CDR2: LGHDT and YNNKEL (reference sequence). The V end lost 3 bases, the J end lost 5 bases, and 10 bases lay between the germline ends. Here the CDR3 reads CASSHAGEYGYTF. CDR3 nucleotides: TGTGCCAGCAGCCATGCAGGTGAATATGGCTACACCTTC.

The genes are TRBV11-2 and TRBJ2-1, with D possibly being TRBD2 (7 bases). CDR3 length equals 19 residues. Germline-derived CDR1 and CDR2 are SGHAT and FQNNGV. V was pared by 5 bases and J by 4 bases, with 27 bases between. The CDR3 DNA sequence: TGTGCCAGCAGCCCCCGCGCGAGGGGGGGGGCCTCGGTATACAATGAGCAGTTCTTC. This translates into CASSPRARGGASVYNEQFF.

The table lists this clone with a count of one. This sequence joins TRBV5-4 and TRBJ1-2; 7 positions agree with TRBD1. V trimming: 2 bases; J trimming: 4 bases; junction bases outside the gene matches: 8. Germline CDR1 reads SGHNT; CDR2 reads YYREEE (reference sequence). This CDR3 region has 15 residues. The DNA of the CDR3 is TGTGCCAGCAGCTTAGAGAACAGGGGCGGCTATGGCTACACCTTC. Its translation: CASSLENRGGYGYTF.

V is TRBV10-3 and J is TRBJ2-7; 7 bases match TRBD2. Germline CDR1 and CDR2: ENHRY and SYGVKD. The CDR3 extends over 15 amino acids. V trimming: 3 bases; J trimming: 3 bases; junction bases outside the gene matches: 8. CDR3 loop: CAISDRAGDHYEQYF. The DNA of the CDR3 is TGTGCCATCAGTGATCGTGCGGGAGATCACTACGAGCAGTACTTC.

V and J are TRBV5-1 and TRBJ2-1; maybe TRBD1 (5 bases). The germline V gene encodes CDR1 SGHRS and CDR2 YFSETQ. The CDR3 consists of 15 residues. Trimming took off 5 bases at V and 3 bases at J, with 15 bases between the two ends. CDR3 DNA: TGCGCCAGCAGTCCAGGGTCAGGCAACTACAATGAGCAGTTCTTC. Encoded protein: CASSPGSGNYNEQFF.

J is TRBJ2-1 and V is TRBV19; possibly TRBD1 for D (6 bases). Per germline, CDR1 LNHDA and CDR2 SQIVND (reference sequence). Trimming shortened V by 2 bases and J by 3 bases, and 14 bases separated the two germline ends. The CDR3 has 16 amino acids. CDR3 amino acids: CASSIYGEQGYNEQFF. The CDR3 DNA reads as TGTGCCAGTAGTATATACGGGGAACAGGGCTACAATGAGCAGTTCTTC.

The chain joins TRBV6-1 to TRBJ1-3, with D unclear. V gave up 1 base and J gave up 0 bases, with 7 bases separating them. CDR3 length equals 15 residues. Germline CDR1 MNHNS, CDR2 SASEGT. The CDR3 reads CASSEEDISGNTIYF. CDR3 in DNA: TGTGCCAGCAGTGAAGAAGACATCTCTGGAAACACCATATATTTT.

This rearrangement joins TRBV7-8 to TRBJ2-1, with 8 bases matching TRBD2. V lost 0 bases, J lost 3 bases, and 4 bases stayed unmatched. Germline lookup yields CDR1 SGHVS and CDR2 FQNEAQ. The CDR3 has 16 amino acids. Written as DNA, the CDR3 is TGTGCCAGCAGCTTAGCCGGGCTAGCGGGCTACAATGAGCAGTTCTTC. It codes for CASSLAGLAGYNEQFF.

The rearrangement joins TRBV7-8 to TRBJ2-1, with TRBD2 matching 8 bases. Germline lookup yields CDR1 SGHVS and CDR2 FQNEAQ. This CDR3 comprises 14 residues. J lost 0 bases, V lost 7 bases, and 2 bases had no gene match. The CDR3 is CASTSGSSYNEQFF. Written as DNA, the CDR3 is TGTGCCAGCACCAGCGGGAGCTCCTACAATGAGCAGTTCTTC.

The V gene is TRBV6-5, the J gene TRBJ2-1; no reliable D call. V dropped 5 bases and J dropped 1 base, with 6 bases sitting between them. The germline CDR1 and CDR2 sequences are MNHEY and SVGAGI. The CDR3 consists of 13 residues. The DNA of the CDR3 is TGTGCCAGCAGTCCGAGTTCCTACAATGAGCAGTTCTTC. It translates to CASSPSSYNEQFF.

The chain employs TRBV7-9 and TRBJ1-2, with TRBD1 matching 8 bases. The CDR3 consists of 14 residues. Germline V CDR1 and CDR2: SEHNR, FQNEAQ (reference sequence). Trimming took 5 bases from V and 7 from J; bases not matched to a gene: 9. In nucleotides, the CDR3 is TGTGCCAGCAGCCAGGCCCAGGGGGCGCTTGGCTACACCTTC. This codes for CASSQAQGALGYTF. The variable domain in full, with the rest retrieved from reference TRBV7-9 and TRBJ1-2, is DTGVSQNPRHKITKRGQNVTFRCDPISEHNRLYWYRQTLGQGPEFLTYFQNEAQLEKSRLLSDRFSAERPKGSFSTLEIQRTEQGDSAMYLCASSQAQGALGYTFGSGTRLTVV.